Included here is one TCR beta chain sequence, with context. These data originate in a study of T cell responses to AZD1222 COVID-19 vaccine. Clones were read by immunoSEQ multiplex PCR, and TCRdb kept only the in-frame ones, dropping some. The sample includes about 130,000 clones, less than 95% of them seen just once. Germline trimming cut 0 bases from V and 4 bases from J; bases unmatched to any gene: 4. Germline assignment: CDR1 MNHEY and CDR2 SVGAGI. The CDR3 is 15 amino acids. The chain is built from TRBV6-5 and TRBJ2-3; TRBD2 matches 7 bases. The receptor was isolated from an adult in good health. Here the sequenced sample was peripheral blood, taken on day 0 of MenACWY control vaccination. CDR3 protein: CASSYSGGSSDTQYF. The CDR3 nucleotides read TGTGCCAGCAGTTACTCCGGCGGGAGTTCAGATACGCAGTATTTT.